This record looks at one T cell receptor (beta chain) sequence and its context. Antigen: not known. These data belong to a study of shared clonotypes between healthy human individuals. Study overall: CD8 memory received one plate per donor, CD8 naive two, CD4 memory three and CD4 naive three.

Investigators divided CD4+ cells into CD45RA+ naive and CD45RA-negative memory subsets. Study-level points and caveats: Donor scarcity curtailed the genetic and exposure-history diversity represented herein. Investigators expected sequencing depth to affect clonotype sharing among donors.

Trimming at V came to 6 bases and at J to 2 bases, leaving 7 bases not matched to a gene. The CDR3 has 15 residues. Germline CDR1 and CDR2: SGHTA and FQGNSA. Sequenced by immunoSEQ multiplex PCR; TCRdb stores in-frame clones only, minus some. The profile shows nearly 1 million clones, 70% to 85% of them singletons. The source is a man aged 18 to 35 in good health. V usage is TRBV7-2 and J usage is TRBJ2-7; 10 bases map to TRBD1. The sequencing input was memory CD4+ T cells sorted from blood. Subset here: CD45RA-negative fraction. CDR3 DNA sequence: TGTGCCAGCAGTTTTCAGACAGGGGGCGCCTACGAGCAGTACTTC. Protein sequence: CASSFQTGGAYEQYF. Filled out from reference TRBV7-2 and TRBJ2-7, the complete variable domain reads GAGVSQSPSNKVTEKGKDVELRCDPISGHTALYWYRQSLGQGLEFLIYFQGNSAPDKSGLPSDRFSAERTGGSVSTLTIQRTQQEDSAVYLCASSFQTGGAYEQYFGPGTRLTVT.